This T cell receptor beta chain was sequenced for a study of CDR3 diversity in severe acne. MiXCR, run by TCRdb on the PCR reads, gives a single entry per CDR3 protein. The sample carries around 91,000 distinct CDR3 sequences, 45% to 55% recorded once. Trimming took 1 base from V and 5 from J, leaving 11 bases between them. The CDR3 extends over 14 amino acids. The germline V gene has CDR1 SNHLY and CDR2 FYNNEI. Sequenced sample: blood. The sequence was collected from a male donor in good health, without acne. The chain combines TRBV2 with TRBJ1-2; no reliable D call. CDR3 bases: TGTGCCAGCAGTGAAGGCGGTAGGATGTATGGCTACACCTTC. Translating it yields CASSEGGRMYGYTF.